A selection of T cell receptor beta chains follows, all from one sample in a study of regulatory T cells. Assay: immunoSEQ multiplex PCR; the TCRdb copy retains only in-frame clones and omits some. This table holds approximately 20,000 clones, 80% to 95% found once. Sequences were obtained from CD8+ T cells sorted from blood. All receptors come from a child aged 2-9 years with CD3G deficiency. Both conserved end residues are trimmed from each CDR3. D genes are given only for firm matches.

j_gene	v_gene	d_gene	CDR3aa
TRBJ2-6	TRBV6-1	-	ASSTGSGANVLT
TRBJ2-1	TRBV27	TRBD2	ASSPGLEHNEQF
TRBJ2-1	TRBV19	TRBD2	ASSEGLAGGPWF
TRBJ2-1	TRBV5-1	-	ASSSPGGLI
TRBJ1-1	TRBV6-1	-	ASSDGRDPRRTF
TRBJ1-1	TRBV6-1	-	ASSEGESTEAF
TRBJ1-1	TRBV28	-	ASLPESLDSEAF
TRBJ1-2	TRBV19	TRBD1	ASSEQGANYGYT
TRBJ2-5	TRBV11-2	-	ASSLQGLGETQY
TRBJ2-7	TRBV28	-	ASSSLLTHDYEQY
TRBJ2-2	TRBV7-9	TRBD1	ASSVWTGGANTGELF
TRBJ1-1	TRBV11-2	-	ASSPFGPKGHPNTEAF
TRBJ2-3	TRBV28	-	ASSETVSTDTQY
TRBJ2-7	TRBV6-1	-	ASRGPHEQY
TRBJ1-5	TRBV19	-	ASSNINQPQH
TRBJ2-7	TRBV28	-	ASSTARDGDYEQY
TRBJ1-5	TRBV19	-	ASSDGVQPQH
TRBJ2-7	TRBV28	-	ASSQQGLSYEQY
TRBJ2-5	TRBV4-1	-	ASSQDYIGNSGREETQY
TRBJ2-6	TRBV4-1	-	ASSPSDFGANVLT
TRBJ2-7	TRBV28	TRBD1	ASSLRDRGDLY
TRBJ2-7	TRBV28	TRBD2	ASSGAGVDYEQY
TRBJ1-5	TRBV10-2	-	ASSEGYNQPQH
TRBJ2-3	TRBV10-3	TRBD2	AISDYGLAGAGDTQY
TRBJ2-7	TRBV28	-	ASSFTQSSYEQY
TRBJ2-7	TRBV28	TRBD1	ASSDPGQGSEQY
TRBJ1-2	TRBV19	-	ASSYRSNYGYT
TRBJ1-5	TRBV21-1	-	ARSRSQPQH
TRBJ2-7	TRBV6-1	TRBD2	ASSELGTSGPYEQY